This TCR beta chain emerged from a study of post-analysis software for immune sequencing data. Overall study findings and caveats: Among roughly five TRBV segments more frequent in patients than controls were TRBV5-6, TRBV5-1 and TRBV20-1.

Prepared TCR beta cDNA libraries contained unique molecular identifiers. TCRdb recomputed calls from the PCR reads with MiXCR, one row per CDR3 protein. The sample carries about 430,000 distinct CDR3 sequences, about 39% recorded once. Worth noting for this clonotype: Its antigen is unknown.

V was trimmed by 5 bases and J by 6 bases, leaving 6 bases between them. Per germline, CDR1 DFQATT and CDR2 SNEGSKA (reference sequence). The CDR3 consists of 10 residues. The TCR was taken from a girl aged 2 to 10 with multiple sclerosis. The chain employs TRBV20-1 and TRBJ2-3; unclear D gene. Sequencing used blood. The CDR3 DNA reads TGCAGTGCTTGGCGGGATACGCAGTATTTT. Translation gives CSAWRDTQYF.